The rows below give T cell receptor beta chains drawn from one sample of a study of blood T cell repertoires in COVID-19. This table comes from immunoSEQ multiplex PCR, and its TCRdb copy is limited to in-frame clones, with some not included. The sample contains 18,000 or so clones, nearly 90% of which appear only once. The material sequenced was peripheral blood. The receptors here all came from a man aged 35-49 years with active COVID-19. Both conserved end residues are trimmed from each CDR3.

v_call	j_call	cdr3_aa
TRBV27	TRBJ2-3	ASSLFNTDRATDTQY
TRBV6-5	TRBJ2-5	ASSLQGDIETQY
TRBV19	TRBJ1-5	ASSLPRQAGNQPQH
TRBV4-3	TRBJ1-1	ASSQGPVMGQTEAF
TRBV2	TRBJ2-1	ASSNEGDEQF
TRBV6-2/TRBV6-3	TRBJ2-1	ASSSERVYNEQF
TRBV10-3	TRBJ2-1	AISESTGTGEQF
TRBV19	TRBJ2-3	ATKGWTTGTDTQY
TRBV4-1	TRBJ1-2	ASSQGGQGFSGYT
TRBV28	TRBJ1-6	ASSSTGGVPYNSPLH
TRBV4-3	TRBJ2-2	ASSQDTSAASWTGELF
TRBV27	TRBJ2-1	ASSLDFATYNEQF
TRBV5-4	TRBJ2-1	ASSLAENSYNEQF
TRBV5-6	TRBJ2-7	ASSLTPSTSVDNEQY
TRBV2	TRBJ1-5	ASSHGDRGLNQPQH
TRBV12-1	TRBJ2-2	ASSPLLAGGVTTGELF
TRBV5-5	TRBJ1-2	ASSLSGEGYT
TRBV6-5	TRBJ1-1	ASSYSPGHPEAF
TRBV7-3	TRBJ2-4	ASSRGGGSKNIQY
TRBV19	TRBJ2-1	ASSIEDYYNEQF
TRBV7-3	TRBJ2-2	ASSLWDSTPQNTGELF
TRBV7-2	TRBJ2-3	ASSPSRLLAGGPDTQY
TRBV2	TRBJ1-6	ASKDRAGNSPLH
TRBV7-9	TRBJ1-1	ASSFGTGDTEAF
TRBV5-1	TRBJ2-7	ASSLPGLASSYEQY
TRBV7-8	TRBJ1-1	ASSLDQGGITEAF
TRBV10-3	TRBJ2-3	AISVLAGGTDTQY
TRBV24-1	TRBJ2-1	ATSDQTSGSRNEQF
TRBV7-6	TRBJ2-3	ASSFYPRAGGSTDTQY
TRBV27	TRBJ2-1	ASSLHGSSYNEQF
TRBV5-6	TRBJ1-5	ASSSWGRPLPQH
TRBV29-1	TRBJ1-2	SVVASYGYT
TRBV5-1	TRBJ2-3	ASSLGIGGADTQY
TRBV7-2	TRBJ2-3	ASSLALAGGFSDTQY
TRBV4-3	TRBJ1-1	ASSQDRTGGGEAF
TRBV19	TRBJ2-2	ASRGSGQLANTGELF
TRBV6-1	TRBJ2-1	ASRELADGYNEQF
TRBV11-2	TRBJ2-3	ASSPRASGVASTDTQY
TRBV7-9	TRBJ1-2	ASTLGAARMEGT
TRBV19	TRBJ1-1	ASRSGTGGTGTEAF
TRBV5-6	TRBJ2-2	ASSLLLFGSGELF
TRBV27	TRBJ2-1	ASSLSLGQGGDNEQF
TRBV5-6	TRBJ2-7	ASSRTTGKFYEQY
TRBV6-1	TRBJ1-2	ASTEWAYYGYT
TRBV6-5	TRBJ2-3	ASRRDSDTQY
TRBV7-8	TRBJ2-3	ASSLARHRAASADTQY
TRBV27	TRBJ2-7	ASSPMTGTDYEQY
TRBV4-1	TRBJ2-7	ASSQGLAKSYEQY
TRBV18	TRBJ2-1	ASSRIAGGPGYEQF
TRBV7-9	TRBJ2-3	ASSYSTDTQY
TRBV5-8	TRBJ1-2	ASSLERDYGYT
TRBV18	TRBJ2-5	ASSPRLAASQETQY
TRBV5-1	TRBJ2-3	ASSSQTRENTQY
TRBV21-1	TRBJ2-6	ASSARDRVLPGANVLT
TRBV6-6	TRBJ2-3	ASSPRLAADTQY
TRBV5-1	TRBJ1-2	ASSLKLDSFDYGYT
TRBV19	TRBJ2-3	ATRSLAGAGGGTQY
TRBV18	TRBJ2-7	ASSPGQRPYEQY